The rows below give T cell receptor beta chains drawn from one sample of a study of shared clonotypes between healthy human individuals. Sequenced by immunoSEQ multiplex PCR; TCRdb stores in-frame clones only, minus some. The data contain a few hundred thousand clones, around 97% of them singletons. Sequenced material: naive CD4+ T cells sorted from blood. These receptor sequences come from a woman in her twenties or thirties in good health. The CDR3 runs from the conserved cysteine through the conserved F or W. The D gene is left open where the match is weak. Clone size appears in some rows only: once, few, many, or a class for an expanded clone.

D,J,V,size,CDR3,DNA
-,TRBJ1-1,TRBV11-2,-,CASSLARRENTEAFF,TGTGCCAGCAGCCTCGCGCGGAGGGAGAACACTGAAGCTTTCTTT
-,TRBJ2-5,TRBV11-2,-,CASSSGPFQETQYF,TGTGCCAGCAGCTCCGGTCCGTTCCAAGAGACCCAGTACTTC
TRBD2,TRBJ2-7,TRBV7-8,-,CASSTSSGSYEQYF,TGTGCCAGCAGCACCTCTAGCGGGAGCTACGAGCAGTACTTC
-,TRBJ2-2,TRBV28,-,CASSLTSPGAGELFF,TGTGCCAGCAGTTTAACCAGCCCGGGGGCCGGGGAGCTGTTTTTT
TRBD2,TRBJ2-7,TRBV7-6,-,CASSPTGGAYEQYF,TGTGCCAGCAGCCCCACGGGGGGTGCCTACGAGCAGTACTTC
-,TRBJ1-2,TRBV15,-,CATSRDSTNYGYTF,TGTGCCACCAGCAGAGACTCGACCAACTATGGCTACACCTTC
TRBD2,TRBJ2-3,TRBV9,-,CASSALLAGAADTQYF,TGTGCCAGCAGCGCCTTACTAGCGGGAGCGGCAGATACGCAGTATTTT
-,TRBJ1-5,TRBV28,-,CASSLPQGSNQPQHF,TGTGCCAGCAGTTTACCCCAGGGGAGCAATCAGCCCCAGCATTTT
-,TRBJ1-1,TRBV10-1,-,CASSVDGPGAEAFF,TGCGCCAGCAGTGTTGACGGCCCTGGGGCTGAAGCTTTCTTT
-,TRBJ1-1,TRBV7-9,-,CASSASGRAFF,TGTGCCAGCAGCGCGTCGGGTCGAGCTTTCTTT
TRBD2,TRBJ2-1,TRBV7-9,-,CASSLSAGAYNEQFF,TGTGCCAGCAGCTTATCGGCGGGAGCCTACAATGAGCAGTTCTTC
-,TRBJ1-4,TRBV9,-,CASTDRGEVGTNEKLFF,TGTGCCAGCACCGATAGAGGGGAGGTGGGTACTAATGAAAAACTGTTTTTT
-,TRBJ2-3,TRBV7-2,-,CASSSLESTDTQYF,TGTGCCAGCAGCTCTTTGGAGTCCACAGATACGCAGTATTTT
TRBD2,TRBJ2-5,TRBV6-5,-,CASSYYGTTQETQYF,TGTGCCAGCAGTTACTACGGGACTACGCAAGAGACCCAGTACTTC
-,TRBJ2-5,TRBV18,-,CASSPTRDLQETQYF,TGTGCCAGCTCGCCGACTCGGGACTTACAAGAGACCCAGTACTTC
TRBD1,TRBJ2-7,TRBV28,-,CASSLSETGPTYEQYF,TGTGCCAGCAGTTTATCTGAGACAGGGCCCACCTACGAGCAGTACTTC
TRBD1,TRBJ1-1,TRBV5-1,-,CASSPQQGPTEAFF,TGCGCCAGCAGCCCGCAACAGGGGCCTACCGAAGCTTTCTTT
TRBD2,TRBJ2-1,TRBV28,-,CASSFPTSGSYNEQFF,TGTGCCAGCAGTTTCCCTACTAGCGGTTCCTACAATGAGCAGTTCTTC
-,TRBJ2-2,TRBV5-5,-,CASSEDQWGELFF,TGTGCCAGCAGCGAGGATCAATGGGGGGAGCTGTTTTTT
TRBD1,TRBJ2-1,TRBV5-1,-,CASSTGQANSYNEQFF,TGCGCCAGCAGCACGGGACAGGCAAACTCCTACAATGAGCAGTTCTTC
-,TRBJ1-1,TRBV10-2,-,CASTSQVVNTEAFF,TGCGCCAGCACCTCACAGGTCGTGAACACTGAAGCTTTCTTT
-,TRBJ1-2,TRBV18,-,CASSPGRGYGYTF,TGTGCCAGCTCACCCGGACGGGGCTATGGCTACACCTTC
-,TRBJ1-5,TRBV6-5,-,CASSYSRWGNQPQHF,TGTGCCAGCAGTTACTCGAGGTGGGGTAATCAGCCCCAGCATTTT
TRBD1,TRBJ2-7,TRBV18,-,CASSAGQGDEQYF,TGTGCCAGCTCAGCCGGACAGGGTGACGAGCAGTACTTC
-,TRBJ2-3,TRBV5-1,-,CASSGGRGNTDTQYF,TGCGCCAGCAGTGGCGGGCGGGGCAACACAGATACGCAGTATTTT
TRBD1,TRBJ1-1,TRBV28,-,CASRISTGYTEAFF,TGTGCCAGCAGGATTTCGACAGGGTACACTGAAGCTTTCTTT
-,TRBJ1-1,TRBV18,once,CASSPGRENTEAFF,TGTGCCAGCTCACCGGGCAGGGAGAACACTGAAGCTTTCTTT
-,TRBJ1-2,TRBV5-1,-,CASSLSRLNGYTF,TGCGCCAGCAGCTTGAGCAGGTTAAATGGCTACACCTTC
-,TRBJ2-2,TRBV11-3,once,CASSPRRGANTGELFF,TGTGCCAGCAGCCCCAGAAGGGGTGCGAACACCGGGGAGCTGTTTTTT
-,TRBJ2-5,TRBV19,-,CASRTTQQETQYF,TGTGCCAGTCGTACTACCCAGCAAGAGACCCAGTACTTC
TRBD2,TRBJ2-5,TRBV5-4,-,CASSLAIGTSQETQYF,TGTGCCAGCAGCTTGGCTATAGGGACTAGCCAAGAGACCCAGTACTTC
-,TRBJ1-2,TRBV19,-,CASSTIGRVYGYTF,TGTGCCAGTAGTACCATCGGACGGGTCTATGGCTACACCTTC
-,TRBJ2-7,TRBV27,once,CASSFRRTTYEQYF,TGTGCCAGCAGTTTCCGGCGCACTACCTACGAGCAGTACTTC
-,TRBJ1-2,TRBV28,-,CASSRQIYGYTF,TGTGCCAGCAGCCGACAGATCTATGGCTACACCTTC
-,TRBJ1-2,TRBV7-8,-,CASSLGENYGYTF,TGTGCCAGCAGCTTAGGGGAGAACTATGGCTACACCTTC
-,TRBJ2-1,TRBV18,-,CASSPPFQGGYNEQFF,TGTGCCAGCTCACCACCGTTCCAGGGCGGGTACAATGAGCAGTTCTTC
-,TRBJ1-4,TRBV2,-,CATAGGQVYEKLFF,TGTGCCACCGCCGGAGGGCAGGTTTATGAAAAACTGTTTTTT
-,TRBJ1-1,TRBV18,-,CASSPSGGEAFF,TGTGCCAGCTCACCTTCTGGCGGTGAAGCTTTCTTT
-,TRBJ1-2,TRBV9,-,CASSRPGSAYGYTF,TGTGCCAGCAGTCGTCCAGGGTCTGCTTATGGCTACACCTTC
-,TRBJ2-3,TRBV7-2,-,CASSPGVDGSGDTQYF,TGTGCCAGCAGCCCCGGGGTGGACGGGAGTGGAGATACGCAGTATTTT
-,TRBJ2-7,TRBV7-6,-,CASSPDSWSYEQYF,TGTGCCAGCAGCCCTGACAGCTGGTCCTACGAGCAGTACTTC
-,TRBJ2-2,TRBV14,-,CASSQRVSGELFF,TGTGCCAGCAGCCAACGAGTTTCCGGGGAGCTGTTTTTT
-,TRBJ1-1,TRBV7-9,-,CASSSPTGLNTEAFF,TGTGCCAGCAGCTCCCCGACAGGACTGAACACTGAAGCTTTCTTT
-,TRBJ2-7,TRBV6-6,-,CASSLNRDRFLYEQYF,TGTGCCAGCAGCTTAAACCGGGACCGATTTCTGTACGAGCAGTACTTC
-,TRBJ2-1,TRBV11-2,-,CASSALGTYNEQFF,TGTGCCAGCAGCGCTCTGGGCACCTACAATGAGCAGTTCTTC
-,TRBJ2-3,TRBV6-4,-,CASSEDSASTDTQYF,TGTGCCAGCAGTGAAGACAGCGCTAGCACAGATACGCAGTATTTT
TRBD1,TRBJ1-2,TRBV11-2,-,CASSRTGADYGYTF,TGTGCCAGCAGCCGAACAGGGGCCGACTATGGCTACACCTTC
TRBD2,TRBJ2-7,TRBV18,-,CASSPSAASGLYEQYF,TGTGCCAGCTCACCATCGGCGGCTAGCGGGCTCTACGAGCAGTACTTC
-,TRBJ2-1,TRBV7-9,once,CASSLSSDFNEQFF,TGTGCCAGCAGCTTATCTTCGGACTTCAATGAGCAGTTCTTC
TRBD1,TRBJ1-1,TRBV19,-,CASSIRDRDTEAFF,TGTGCCAGTAGTATAAGGGACAGGGATACTGAAGCTTTCTTT
-,TRBJ2-4,TRBV7-2,-,CASSLLGASVAKNIQYF,TGTGCCAGCAGCCTACTAGGGGCGTCTGTGGCCAAAAACATTCAGTACTTC
TRBD1,TRBJ1-1,TRBV4-2,-,CASSQAYGTGGFTEAFF,TGTGCCAGCAGCCAAGCGTATGGGACAGGGGGGTTTACTGAAGCTTTCTTT
-,TRBJ1-5,TRBV18,-,CASSPGGDQPQHF,TGTGCCAGCTCACCGGGGGGGGATCAGCCCCAGCATTTT
TRBD1,TRBJ2-2,TRBV5-1,-,CASSLMPGTGGAGELFF,TGCGCCAGCAGCTTGATGCCCGGGACAGGGGGTGCCGGGGAGCTGTTTTTT
TRBD2,TRBJ2-7,TRBV28,-,CASTSTSGGNEQYF,TGTGCCAGCACCTCGACTAGCGGGGGAAACGAGCAGTACTTC
-,TRBJ2-5,TRBV29-1,-,CSVGQAAGETQYF,TGCAGCGTTGGACAGGCGGCAGGAGAGACCCAGTACTTC
-,TRBJ1-1,TRBV5-4,-,CASSHGGGELSTEAFF,TGTGCCAGCAGCCACGGGGGGGGCGAACTCAGCACTGAAGCTTTCTTT
TRBD1,TRBJ1-3,TRBV28,-,CASSKTGFGNTIYF,TGTGCCAGCAGTAAGACAGGGTTTGGAAACACCATATATTTT
-,TRBJ2-3,TRBV10-1,once,CASRGSTDTQYF,TGCGCCAGCAGGGGATCCACAGATACGCAGTATTTT
-,TRBJ1-5,TRBV11-2,-,CASSLDGQSNQPQHF,TGTGCCAGCAGCTTAGATGGACAGAGCAATCAGCCCCAGCATTTT